The present TCR beta chain was sequenced within a study of STAT5B mutations in CD4+ large granular lymphocyte leukemia. The V end lost 1 base, the J end lost 6 bases, and 9 bases lay between the germline ends. There are 13 residues in the CDR3. CDR1 and CDR2 (germline): SGHRS, YFSETQ. The assay was immunoSEQ multiplex PCR, and TCRdb's table has in-frame clones only and misses some. The sample contains tens of thousands of clones, 60% to 80% of which appear only once. Study-level results: The CD4+ versus CD8+ T-LGLL clonality difference may reflect limited sample size. CD4-sorted patient repertoires seemed more clonal than healthy CD4+ repertoires.

This clone came up once. The antigen is undetermined. Sequencing used CD4+ T cells from blood buffy coats. V and J are TRBV5-1 and TRBJ2-3; D is unresolved. The sequence came from a human donor in good health. The CDR3 bases are TGCGCCAGCAGCTTGCAGTTACCCGATACGCAGTATTTT. It translates to CASSLQLPDTQYF.